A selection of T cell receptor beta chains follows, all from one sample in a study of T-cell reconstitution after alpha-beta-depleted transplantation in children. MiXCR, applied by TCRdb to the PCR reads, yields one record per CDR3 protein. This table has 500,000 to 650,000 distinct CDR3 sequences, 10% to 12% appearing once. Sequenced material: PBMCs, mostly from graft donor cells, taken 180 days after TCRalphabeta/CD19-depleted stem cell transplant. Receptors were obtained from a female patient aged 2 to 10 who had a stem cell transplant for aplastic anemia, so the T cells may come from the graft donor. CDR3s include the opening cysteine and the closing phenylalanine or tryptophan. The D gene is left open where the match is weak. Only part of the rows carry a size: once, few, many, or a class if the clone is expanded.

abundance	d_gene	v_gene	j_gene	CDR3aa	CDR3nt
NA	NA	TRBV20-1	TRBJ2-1	CSAIHVGGVSYNEQFF	TGCAGTGCTATTCATGTCGGCGGGGTTTCCTACAATGAGCAGTTCTTC
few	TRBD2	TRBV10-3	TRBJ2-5	CAISEIGGLAVETQYF	TGTGCCATCAGTGAGATAGGTGGACTAGCTGTCGAGACCCAGTACTTC
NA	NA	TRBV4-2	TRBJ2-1	CASSQDQIYTPQSTYNEQFF	TGTGCCAGCAGCCAAGATCAAATATACACTCCCCAAAGCACCTACAATGAGCAGTTCTTC
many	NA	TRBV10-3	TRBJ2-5	CAISGGSLETQYF	TGTGCCATCAGTGGAGGTAGCCTGGAGACCCAGTACTTC
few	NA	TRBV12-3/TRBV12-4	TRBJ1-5	CASSWEQKEAQPQHF	TGTGCCAGCAGTTGGGAACAGAAGGAGGCTCAGCCCCAGCATTTT
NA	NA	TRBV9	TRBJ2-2	CASSDGAPSTGELFF	TGTGCCAGCAGCGACGGGGCGCCTTCCACCGGGGAGCTGTTTTTT
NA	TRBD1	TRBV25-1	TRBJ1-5	CASSDTFETGKPQHF	TGTGCCAGCAGTGATACTTTCGAGACAGGGAAGCCCCAGCATTTT
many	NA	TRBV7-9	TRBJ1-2	CASSLAPQENYGYTF	TGTGCCAGCAGCTTAGCGCCGCAAGAAAACTATGGCTACACCTTC
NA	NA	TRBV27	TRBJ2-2	CASSFRVPGGTNTGELFF	TGTGCCAGCAGTTTCCGTGTTCCAGGGGGGACGAACACCGGGGAGCTGTTTTTT
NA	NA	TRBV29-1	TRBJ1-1	CSVGFGGAEAFF	TGCAGCGTTGGGTTCGGGGGGGCTGAAGCTTTCTTT
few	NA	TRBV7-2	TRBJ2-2	CASSLEARGLGGELFF	TGTGCCAGCAGCTTAGAAGCGCGGGGCCTCGGCGGGGAGCTGTTTTTT
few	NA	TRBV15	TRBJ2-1	CATSRVRAYNEQFF	TGTGCCACCAGCAGAGTACGGGCATACAATGAGCAGTTCTTC
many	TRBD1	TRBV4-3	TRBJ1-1	CASSQDRGTGGEAFF	TGCGCCAGCAGCCAAGATCGAGGGACAGGGGGCGAAGCTTTCTTT
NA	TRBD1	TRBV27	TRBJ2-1	CASSLSGQGHEQFF	TGTGCCAGCAGTTTATCCGGACAGGGCCATGAGCAGTTCTTC
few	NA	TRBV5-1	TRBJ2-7	CASSFSGSLAYEQYF	TGCGCCAGCAGCTTTTCAGGGTCCTTAGCCTACGAGCAGTACTTC
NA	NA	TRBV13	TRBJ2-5	CASRPQPVETQYF	TGTGCCAGCAGACCCCAACCGGTAGAGACCCAGTACTTC
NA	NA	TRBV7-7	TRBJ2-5	CASSLESRPPRETQYF	TGTGCCAGCAGCTTGGAGTCCCGACCCCCTCGGGAGACCCAGTACTTC
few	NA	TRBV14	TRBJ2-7	CASSQEEVRTENYEQYF	TGTGCCAGCAGCCAAGAGGAAGTTAGGACAGAAAACTACGAGCAGTACTTC
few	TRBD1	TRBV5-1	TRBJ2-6	CASSLGDSTGGANVLTF	TGCGCCAGCAGCTTGGGGGACAGCACAGGAGGGGCCAACGTCCTGACTTTC
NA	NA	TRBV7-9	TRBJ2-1	CASSLDGLPNNEQFF	TGTGCCAGCAGCTTAGACGGACTACCGAACAATGAGCAGTTCTTC
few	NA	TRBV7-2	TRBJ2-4	CASSRQDWSQNIQYF	TGTGCCAGCAGCCGACAGGACTGGAGTCAAAACATTCAGTACTTC
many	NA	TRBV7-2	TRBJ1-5	CASSLGENQPQHF	TGTGCCAGCAGCTTAGGGGAGAATCAGCCCCAGCATTTT
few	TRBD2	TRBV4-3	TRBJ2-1	CASSQGRTSGRPYNEQFF	TGCGCCAGCAGCCAAGGGAGGACTAGCGGGAGACCCTACAATGAGCAGTTCTTC
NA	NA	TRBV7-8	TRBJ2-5	CASSLWDPEGETQYF	TGTGCCAGCAGCTTATGGGATCCAGAGGGAGAGACCCAGTACTTC
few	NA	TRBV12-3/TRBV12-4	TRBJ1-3	CASSFFKDSGNTIYF	TGTGCCAGCAGTTTTTTCAAGGACTCTGGAAACACCATATATTTT
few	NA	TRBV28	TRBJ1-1	CASTTPHNTEAFF	TGTGCCAGCACCACCCCCCACAACACTGAAGCTTTCTTT
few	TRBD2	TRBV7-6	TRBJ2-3	CASSITSGIWTDTQYF	TGTGCCAGCAGCATCACTAGCGGGATCTGGACAGATACGCAGTATTTT